Presented here are 26 T cell receptor beta chains from one specimen sequenced in a study of blood T cell repertoires in COVID-19. Using immunoSEQ multiplex PCR, the repertoire was profiled, and TCRdb retains in-frame clones only, with some absent. This table has roughly 34,000 clones, about 74% appearing once. The sequencing sample was made of peripheral blood. These TCRs come from a human donor in a cohort sampled during active COVID-19.

This sequence joins TRBV12-3 or TRBV12-4 and TRBJ1-1; D is unclear. This CDR3 has 13 residues. V dropped 3 bases and J dropped 3 bases, with 8 bases sitting between them. The CDR3 here is CASSLARDTEAFF. CDR3 sequence (DNA): TGTGCCAGCAGTTTGGCGAGGGACACTGAAGCTTTCTTT.

The chain joins TRBV5-1 to TRBJ1-6, with TRBD1 identical over 11 bases. The V gene's germline CDR1 is SGHRS and CDR2 YFSETQ. This CDR3 is 16 amino acids long. V was clipped by 3 bases and J by 9 bases; unmatched bases: 8. The CDR3 DNA reads TGCGCCAGCAGCTCCTGGACAGGGGGCGATGGTTCACCCCTCCACTTT. It yields the protein CASSSWTGGDGSPLHF. The full variable domain, in which reference TRBV5-1 and TRBJ1-6 provide the parts outside the CDR3, is KAGVTQTPRYLIKTRGQQVTLSCSPISGHRSVSWYQQTPGQGLQFLFEYFSETQRNKGNFPGRFSGRQFSNSRSEMNVSTLELGDSALYLCASSSWTGGDGSPLHFGNGTRLTVT.

The chain joins TRBV13 to TRBJ2-2; D perhaps matches TRBD1 (6 bases). In germline, CDR1 is PRHDT, CDR2 FYEKMQ (reference sequence). The CDR3 is 15 residues long. Deletions cut 1 base from V and 5 bases from J, with 11 bases between. The CDR3, as DNA: TGTGCCAGCAGCTTAGCCAGGGGAATGACCGGGGAGCTGTTTTTT. Amino acid sequence: CASSLARGMTGELFF.

The genes are TRBV19 and TRBJ2-5; 10 nucleotides align to TRBD1. This CDR3 is 13 amino acids long. V lost 10 bases, J lost 3 bases, and 5 bases stayed unmatched. Per the germline V gene, CDR1 is LNHDA and CDR2 is SQIVND (reference sequence). The CDR3, as DNA: TGTGCCAACTCCGGGACAGGGGAAGAGACCCAGTACTTC. Its protein is CANSGTGEETQYF.

CDR3 coding DNA: TGTGCCAGCAGAGAGGAGGGGGCGCGAAATTCACCCCTCCACTTT. It encodes CASREEGARNSPLHF. This rearrangement joins TRBV11-2 to TRBJ1-6; 7 nucleotides line up with TRBD1. The CDR3 has 15 residues. Germline trimming cut 6 bases from V and 7 bases from J; bases unmatched to any gene: 9. The germline gives CDR1 SGHAT, CDR2 FQNNGV.

The genes are TRBV28 and TRBJ2-7; 7 positions match TRBD2. V lost 7 bases to trimming and J lost 2 bases; unmatched junction nucleotides: 26. CDR1 MDHEN and CDR2 SYDVKM come from the germline V gene. The CDR3 runs to 20 residues. CDR3 residues: CASKEHMGGAVQRSTYEQYF. The CDR3, as DNA: TGTGCCAGCAAAGAACATATGGGAGGGGCAGTCCAGCGTTCTACCTACGAGCAGTACTTC.

J is TRBJ1-2 and V is TRBV28, with D possibly TRBD1 on 6 matching bases. The germline gives CDR1 MDHEN, CDR2 SYDVKM. With 5 bases removed from V and 1 base from J, the gap between germline ends came to 14 bases. The CDR3 contains 15 residues. CDR3 coding DNA: TGTGCCAGCAGTCGAACAGGGCTCGGTAACTATGGCTACACCTTC. The encoded protein is CASSRTGLGNYGYTF.

The chain has TRBV14 and TRBJ2-3; 10 bases fit TRBD1. This CDR3 is built from 15 residues. Germline V gives CDR1 SGHDN, CDR2 FVKESK. The ends lost 4 bases at V and 4 bases at J; junction bases unmatched: 5. The CDR3 coding sequence is TGTGCCAGCAGCCGCAGGACAGGGGGATCAGATACGCAGTATTTT. Translation: CASSRRTGGSDTQYF. Drawing the rest from reference TRBV14 and TRBJ2-3, the complete variable domain is EAGVTQFPSHSVIEKGQTVTLRCDPISGHDNLYWYRRVMGKEIKFLLHFVKESKQDESGMPNNRFLAERTGGTYSTLKVQPAELEDSGVYFCASSRRTGGSDTQYFGPGTRLTVL.

CDR3 sequence: CASSRQGTNYGYTF. CDR3 bases: TGTGCCAGCAGCCGACAGGGAACTAACTATGGCTACACCTTC. The chain is built from TRBV5-6 and TRBJ1-2, with 7 positions matching TRBD1. Germline values: CDR1 SGHDT, CDR2 YYEEEE. V shed 4 bases, J shed 0 bases, and the junction held 3 bases outside the gene matches. This CDR3 spans 14 amino acids.

The chain employs TRBV18 and TRBJ1-5, with TRBD1 matching 10 bases. Trimming took 4 bases from V and 7 from J; bases not matched to a gene: 7. This CDR3 spans 15 amino acids. From germline, CDR1 is KGHSH and CDR2 LQKENI. CDR3 DNA: TGTGCCAGCTCACTGCAGGCGACAGGGGGCCAGCCCCAGCATTTT. Encoded protein: CASSLQATGGQPQHF.

As DNA, the CDR3 is TGTGCCAGCAGCCAACACGAAAGAGAGACCCAGTACTTC. Amino acid sequence: CASSQHERETQYF. The chain is built from TRBV5-5 and TRBJ2-5; D is undetermined. Between the trimmed V and J ends, which lost 4 bases and 4 bases, there was a span of 11 bases. The germline gives CDR1 SGHKS, CDR2 YYEKEE (reference sequence). The CDR3 runs 13 residues.

This chain joins TRBV6-2 or TRBV6-3 and TRBJ1-2; D call uncertain. The CDR3 runs 15 residues. Germline CDR1 and CDR2: MNHEY and SVGEGT. Trimming pared 2 bases from V and 4 bases from J, leaving 14 bases between. The CDR3 DNA follows: TGTGCCAGCAGTTACAGTGCCCAATCGGGCTATGGCTACACCTTC. It translates to CASSYSAQSGYGYTF.

The chain couples TRBV6-5 to TRBJ1-5; unclear D gene. In germline, CDR1 is MNHEY, CDR2 SVGAGI. Trimming cost V 9 bases and J 3 bases, with 18 bases left between them. This CDR3 is 15 amino acids long. This CDR3 reads CASLNGGRINQPQHF. The CDR3 DNA is TGTGCCAGTTTAAACGGCGGGCGGATCAATCAGCCCCAGCATTTT.

V is TRBV5-4 and J is TRBJ2-5; TRBD2 matches at 9 bases. The CDR3 length is 15 residues. Germline V gene data show CDR1 as SGHNT and CDR2 as YYREEE (reference sequence). The junction had 5 bases not matched to a gene; V was cut back by 2 bases and J by 3 bases. The CDR3 region is CASSFGGGVKETQYF. The CDR3 region has the DNA TGTGCCAGCAGCTTCGGCGGGGGGGTCAAAGAGACCCAGTACTTC.

The chain links TRBV9 to TRBJ2-5; 9 nucleotides align to TRBD1. Germline V gene data show CDR1 as SGDLS and CDR2 as YYNGEE. J was trimmed by 5 bases and V by 4 bases; bases with no gene match: 12. CDR3 length equals 16 residues. The CDR3: CASSWGTGTVRETQYF. The CDR3 nucleotides are TGTGCCAGCAGCTGGGGGACAGGGACCGTGAGGGAGACCCAGTACTTC.

The gene calls are TRBV5-4 and TRBJ2-5, with D perhaps TRBD2 (6 bases). This CDR3 spans 12 amino acids. Germline CDR1 is SGHNT and CDR2 is YYREEE (reference sequence). Trimming removed 2 bases from V and 4 bases from J, with 6 bases in between. The CDR3 loop is CASSFGGETQYF. In DNA form, the CDR3 reads TGTGCCAGCAGCTTCGGGGGAGAGACCCAGTACTTC.

V usage is TRBV11-2 and J usage is TRBJ2-7; no reliable D call. Trimming removed 0 bases from V and 3 bases from J, with 3 bases in between. Germline V gene sequence: CDR1 SGHAT, CDR2 FQNNGV. The CDR3 spans 12 residues. The CDR3 region is CASSLDLYEQYF. Here the CDR3 DNA reads TGTGCCAGCAGCTTAGATCTCTACGAGCAGTACTTC. Filled out from reference TRBV11-2 and TRBJ2-7, the complete variable domain reads EAGVAQSPRYKIIEKRQSVAFWCNPISGHATLYWYQQILGQGPKLLIQFQNNGVVDDSQLPKDRFSAERLKGVDSTLKIQPAKLEDSAVYLCASSLDLYEQYFGPGTRLTVT.

The chain couples TRBV6-9 to TRBJ1-5; TRBD1 aligns across 12 bases. CDR3 length: 19 residues. CDR1 and CDR2 (germline): MNHGY, SVAAGI. J gave up 5 bases and V 8 bases, and 19 bases lay outside the gene matches. The CDR3 sequence: CASVQTRDRGLKDHQPQHF. DNA of the CDR3: TGTGCCAGCGTTCAAACCCGGGACAGGGGGCTTAAGGACCATCAGCCCCAGCATTTT.

The chain links TRBV6-5 to TRBJ2-2, with D possibly matching TRBD2 (6 bases). Trimming left V 5 bases short and J 5 bases short, with 15 bases between. Germline V CDR1 and CDR2: MNHEY, SVGAGI. The CDR3 spans 15 residues. The CDR3 bases are TGTGCCAGCAGTAATGGGGGGACGGGGACCGGGGAGCTGTTTTTT. It specifies CASSNGGTGTGELFF.

The chain combines TRBV19 with TRBJ1-2, with TRBD1 identical over 8 bases. Looked up from germline, CDR1 is LNHDA and CDR2 is SQIVND (reference sequence). The CDR3 is 15 amino acids. V was clipped by 6 bases and J by 4 bases; unmatched bases: 10. Here the CDR3 DNA reads TGTGCCAGTAGCGCCGACAGGGGATCCTTCTATGGCTACACCTTC. This gives the protein CASSADRGSFYGYTF.

This clone was seen just once. The chain has TRBV5-1 and TRBJ2-3, with D possibly TRBD1 on 6 matching bases. The CDR3 is 14 amino acids. CDR1 is SGHRS, CDR2 YFSETQ, per germline. The V and J ends lost 3 bases and 6 bases respectively, with 14 bases between them. In DNA, the CDR3 is TGCGCCAGCAGCTGGGACATTCCTCGGGATACGCAGTATTTT. Encoded protein: CASSWDIPRDTQYF.

The genes are TRBV7-2 and TRBJ2-1; the D gene is possibly TRBD2 (5 bases). The germline V and J ends were trimmed by 5 bases and 3 bases, with 14 bases remaining between them. This CDR3 is built from 15 residues. CDR1 and CDR2 (germline): SGHTA, FQGNSA. CDR3 nucleotides: TGTGCCAGCAGCACCGAGCGGAGGCACTACAATGAGCAGTTCTTC. Translated, it gives CASSTERRHYNEQFF.

This chain uses TRBV24-1 with TRBJ2-7; 7 positions agree with TRBD2. Germline values: CDR1 KGHDR, CDR2 SFDVKD. The ends lost 2 bases at V and 2 bases at J; junction bases unmatched: 2. This CDR3 comprises 14 residues. This chain's CDR3 is CATSDWGGAYEQYF. The CDR3 bases are TGTGCCACCAGTGATTGGGGGGGAGCCTACGAGCAGTACTTC.

The rearrangement links TRBV29-1 to TRBJ2-5, with D hard to call. Trimming took 4 bases from V and 5 from J, leaving 8 bases between them. The CDR3 runs 11 residues. CDR1 is SQVTM and CDR2 is ANQGSEA in the germline V gene. The CDR3, as DNA: TGCAGCGTTGCTCACGGGGAGACCCAGTACTTC. Amino acid sequence: CSVAHGETQYF.

The rearrangement joins TRBV11-3 to TRBJ2-1; tentatively, D is TRBD2 (6 bases). Germline V gives CDR1 SGHNT, CDR2 YENEEA. V was trimmed by 2 bases and J by 7 bases, leaving 15 bases between them. CDR3 length: 15 residues. The CDR3: CASSLRGSGGNEQFF. The CDR3 bases are TGTGCCAGCAGCTTACGTGGTAGTGGGGGGAATGAGCAGTTCTTC.

V gene TRBV7-2 combines with J gene TRBJ1-2, with 9 bases that match TRBD1. The V gene end was trimmed by 4 bases and the J gene end by 0 bases; junction bases not matched to a gene: 9. Germline values: CDR1 SGHTA, CDR2 FQGNSA. The CDR3 sequence is 17 residues long. The CDR3 spells CASSSGDRVEANYGYTF. The CDR3 DNA is TGTGCCAGCAGCTCCGGGGACAGGGTGGAAGCTAACTATGGCTACACCTTC.